Below are 8 T cell receptor beta chains sequenced from a single sample in a study of Tregs in tolerant kidney transplant recipients. Generated by immunoSEQ multiplex PCR, the TCRdb table keeps only in-frame clones and is missing some. The sample lists about 46,000 clones; 91% were seen once. The source material was Tregs from blood. These receptors originate from a human donor in good health.

The rearrangement links TRBV14 to TRBJ1-4, with D tentatively TRBD1 (5 bases). The CDR3 is 15 amino acids. The V end lost 4 bases, the J end lost 8 bases, and 17 bases lay between the germline ends. Germline V gene data show CDR1 as SGHDN and CDR2 as FVKESK. The CDR3 spells CASSPGGGLEEKLFF. The CDR3 nucleotides are TGTGCCAGCAGCCCCGGCGGGGGTCTGGAGGAAAAACTGTTTTTT.

The chain carries TRBV10-3 and TRBJ1-1; TRBD1 matches 10 bases. Per the germline V gene, CDR1 is ENHRY and CDR2 is SYGVKD. The CDR3 covers 16 residues. With 7 bases clipped from V and 0 bases from J, the junction kept 8 bases outside the gene matches. CDR3 DNA sequence: TGTGCCATCAACCCCGGGACAGGGGTCATGAACACTGAAGCTTTCTTT. This codes for CAINPGTGVMNTEAFF.

This clone was recorded a few times. The rearrangement uses TRBV27 and TRBJ2-7; no reliable D call. The V end was cut by 5 bases, the J end by 0 bases, with 17 bases between. CDR1 and CDR2 (germline): MNHEY, SMNVEV (reference sequence). This CDR3 is 16 amino acids long. The CDR3, as DNA: TGTGCCAGCAGTCGCTCCTTCCGAAGGAGCTCCTACGAGCAGTACTTC. As protein: CASSRSFRRSSYEQYF.

The chain is built from TRBV7-9 and TRBJ2-7; no clear D. CDR1 is SEHNR and CDR2 is FQNEAQ in the germline V gene (reference sequence). V lost 4 bases and J 6 bases, leaving 13 bases between the germline ends. CDR3 length: 13 amino acids. DNA of the CDR3: TGTGCCAGCAGCTCCCCGGCCCTCCGCGAGCAGTACTTC. This gives the protein CASSSPALREQYF. The variable domain in full, completed from reference TRBV7-9 and TRBJ2-7, reads DTGVSQNPRHKITKRGQNVTFRCDPISEHNRLYWYRQTLGQGPEFLTYFQNEAQLEKSRLLSDRFSAERPKGSFSTLEIQRTEQGDSAMYLCASSSPALREQYFGPGTRLTVT.

The genes are TRBV5-1 and TRBJ2-7, with TRBD1 matching 10 bases. Germline values: CDR1 SGHRS, CDR2 YFSETQ. This CDR3 spans 15 amino acids. V lost 0 bases, J lost 0 bases, and 0 bases stayed unmatched. The chain's CDR3 is CASSLGTGGSYEQYF. The DNA of the CDR3 is TGCGCCAGCAGCTTGGGGACAGGGGGCTCCTACGAGCAGTACTTC.

This clone was picked up one time. The chain carries TRBV11-2 and TRBJ2-7; D ambiguous. The CDR3 extends over 15 amino acids. V was cut by 0 bases and J by 2 bases, with 11 bases left in between. The germline V gene has CDR1 SGHAT and CDR2 FQNNGV. The CDR3 reads CASSLDRVETYEQYF. The CDR3 DNA follows: TGTGCCAGCAGCTTAGATCGGGTGGAGACCTACGAGCAGTACTTC. The variable domain in full, completed from reference TRBV11-2 and TRBJ2-7, reads EAGVAQSPRYKIIEKRQSVAFWCNPISGHATLYWYQQILGQGPKLLIQFQNNGVVDDSQLPKDRFSAERLKGVDSTLKIQPAKLEDSAVYLCASSLDRVETYEQYFGPGTRLTVT.

The chain has TRBV7-2 and TRBJ2-1; D uncertain. Deletions cut 5 bases from V and 0 bases from J, with 8 bases between. CDR1 and CDR2 from the germline V gene are SGHTA and FQGNSA. The CDR3 consists of 14 residues. CDR3 nucleotide sequence: TGTGCCAGCAGCCCAGGTAGCTCCTACAATGAGCAGTTCTTC. It specifies CASSPGSSYNEQFF. The whole variable domain, filled in from reference TRBV7-2 and TRBJ2-1, reads GAGVSQSPSNKVTEKGKDVELRCDPISGHTALYWYRQSLGQGLEFLIYFQGNSAPDKSGLPSDRFSAERTGGSVSTLTIQRTQQEDSAVYLCASSPGSSYNEQFFGPGTRLTVL.

The CDR3 is CASSLGANYGYTF. The DNA for the CDR3 is TGCGCCAGCAGCTTGGGAGCCAACTATGGCTACACCTTC. The rearrangement uses TRBV5-1 and TRBJ1-2; D ambiguous. V lost 0 bases, J lost 2 bases, and 5 bases lay in between. CDR1 is SGHRS, CDR2 YFSETQ, per germline. The CDR3 covers 13 residues.